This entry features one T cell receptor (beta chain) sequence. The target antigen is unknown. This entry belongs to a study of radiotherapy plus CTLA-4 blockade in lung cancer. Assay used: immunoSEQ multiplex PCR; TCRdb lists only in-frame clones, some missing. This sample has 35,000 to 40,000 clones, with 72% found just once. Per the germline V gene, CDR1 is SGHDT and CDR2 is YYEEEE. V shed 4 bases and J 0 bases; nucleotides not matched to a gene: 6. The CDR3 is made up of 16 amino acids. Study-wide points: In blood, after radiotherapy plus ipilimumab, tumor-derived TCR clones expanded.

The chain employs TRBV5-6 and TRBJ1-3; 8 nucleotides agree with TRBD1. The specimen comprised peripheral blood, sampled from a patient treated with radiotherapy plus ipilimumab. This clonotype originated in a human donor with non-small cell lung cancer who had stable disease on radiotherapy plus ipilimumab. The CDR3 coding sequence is TGTGCCAGCAGCCGGACAGGGTTAAACTCTGGAAACACCATATATTTT. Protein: CASSRTGLNSGNTIYF.